What follows describes a single TCR beta chain. After removal of 0 bases from V and 1 base from J, the junction contained 6 bases not matched to a gene. Germline CDR1 is KGHSH and CDR2 is LQKENI. The CDR3 loop spans 17 amino acids. These data originate in a study of blood T cell repertoires in COVID-19. Looking at the study overall: The United States, Italy and Spain provided the acute and convalescent COVID-19 samples. PBMCs, B-cell-depleted T cells, or T cells were the source of the cDNA or gDNA that made up the material.

In the source study's methods: Reference gene primer amplification gave estimated nucleated cell counts. The assay was immunoSEQ multiplex PCR, and TCRdb's table has in-frame clones only and misses some. V and J calls and clone size are as listed in that table; D and trimming were resolved from the DNA. The data hold 150,000 to 180,000 clones, with approximately 78% observed a single time. The sequence derives from a man older than 75 with acute or convalescent COVID-19. The chain recombines TRBV18 with TRBJ2-5; 9 positions match TRBD2. What was sequenced was peripheral blood. CDR3 sequence: CASSPPQAGGAQETQYF. The CDR3 DNA reads as TGTGCCAGCTCACCACCGCAAGCGGGGGGTGCCCAAGAGACCCAGTACTTC.